The rows below give T cell receptor beta chains drawn from one sample of a study of cytomegalovirus exposure and HLA in healthy donors. Clones were read by immunoSEQ multiplex PCR, and TCRdb kept only the in-frame ones, dropping some. Altogether 200,000 to 300,000 clones are present, approximately 82% being singletons, with the ten largest covering about 7.5%. Material: PBMCs. The receptors here all came from a woman in her fifties or sixties in good health and CMV-seropositive. Both conserved end residues are part of each CDR3. D genes are given only for firm matches. Some rows have no size entry. The others give once, few or many, or a class for an expanded clone.

CDR3 protein: CASSLTGTGLGDTEAFF; CDR3 DNA: TGTGCCAGCAGTCTGACCGGGACAGGGTTAGGGGACACTGAAGCTTTCTTT; D gene: TRBD1; clone size: -; V gene: TRBV27; J gene: TRBJ1-1
CDR3 protein: CSVAPTSGSADTQYF; CDR3 DNA: TGCAGCGTTGCTCCGACTAGCGGGAGTGCAGATACGCAGTATTTT; D gene: TRBD2; clone size: -; V gene: TRBV29-1; J gene: TRBJ2-3
CDR3 protein: CASSQEWRSSLGGYTF; CDR3 DNA: TGCGCCAGCAGCCAAGAGTGGAGGTCCTCCCTGGGGGGCTACACCTTC; D gene: -; clone size: -; V gene: TRBV4-1; J gene: TRBJ1-2
CDR3 protein: CASSSTGFQETQYF; CDR3 DNA: TGTGCCAGCAGTTCCACAGGATTCCAAGAGACCCAGTACTTC; D gene: -; clone size: -; V gene: TRBV5-4; J gene: TRBJ2-5
CDR3 protein: CASSLALRIYNEQFF; CDR3 DNA: TGCGCCAGCAGCTTGGCCCTCAGAATCTACAATGAGCAGTTCTTC; D gene: -; clone size: -; V gene: TRBV5-1; J gene: TRBJ2-1
CDR3 protein: CASTTGGSGAYEQYF; CDR3 DNA: TGTGCCAGCACCACGGGGGGGAGTGGGGCCTACGAGCAGTACTTC; D gene: TRBD2; clone size: -; V gene: TRBV6-5; J gene: TRBJ2-7
CDR3 protein: CASSQGIRTSGSYEQYF; CDR3 DNA: TGTGCCAGCAGCCAAGGGATTAGAACTAGCGGGAGCTACGAGCAGTACTTC; D gene: TRBD2; clone size: -; V gene: TRBV14; J gene: TRBJ2-7
CDR3 protein: CASSTRFSGNTIYF; CDR3 DNA: TGTGCCAGTTCGACTCGTTTCTCTGGAAACACCATATATTTT; D gene: -; clone size: -; V gene: TRBV6-5; J gene: TRBJ1-3
CDR3 protein: CASSPGMRGVNTGELFF; CDR3 DNA: TGTGCCAGCAGCCCCGGTATGCGGGGGGTGAACACCGGGGAGCTGTTTTTT; D gene: TRBD2; clone size: -; V gene: TRBV25-1; J gene: TRBJ2-2
CDR3 protein: CASSDTSGSNEQFF; CDR3 DNA: TGCGCCAGCAGCGACACTAGCGGGAGCAATGAGCAGTTCTTC; D gene: TRBD2; clone size: -; V gene: TRBV5-1; J gene: TRBJ2-1
CDR3 protein: CASSLGLEFTDTQYF; CDR3 DNA: TGTGCCAGCAGCTTGGGGCTAGAATTCACAGATACGCAGTATTTT; D gene: -; clone size: -; V gene: TRBV5-6; J gene: TRBJ2-3
CDR3 protein: CASSSKTGSSYNEQFF; CDR3 DNA: TGTGCCAGCAGCAGCAAAACGGGGAGCTCCTACAATGAGCAGTTCTTC; D gene: -; clone size: -; V gene: TRBV7-9; J gene: TRBJ2-1
CDR3 protein: CASSWGTGGTDTQYF; CDR3 DNA: TGTGCCAGCAGTTGGGGGACAGGGGGCACAGATACGCAGTATTTT; D gene: TRBD1; clone size: -; V gene: TRBV27; J gene: TRBJ2-3
CDR3 protein: CSAWDTTDTQYF; CDR3 DNA: TGCAGCGCCTGGGACACCACAGATACGCAGTATTTT; D gene: -; clone size: -; V gene: TRBV29-1; J gene: TRBJ2-3
CDR3 protein: CASSFFPPGQISNQPQHF; CDR3 DNA: TGTGCCAGCAGCTTCTTCCCGCCGGGACAGATTAGCAATCAGCCCCAGCATTTT; D gene: TRBD1; clone size: -; V gene: TRBV7-2; J gene: TRBJ1-5
CDR3 protein: CATSGPGHRYGYTF; CDR3 DNA: TGTGCCACCAGCGGACCGGGACACCGCTATGGCTACACCTTC; D gene: -; clone size: -; V gene: TRBV15; J gene: TRBJ1-2
CDR3 protein: CASISIMGGTEAFF; CDR3 DNA: TGTGCCAGCATTTCTATAATGGGGGGTACTGAAGCTTTCTTT; D gene: -; clone size: -; V gene: TRBV6-5; J gene: TRBJ1-1
CDR3 protein: CASSLRTDQETQYF; CDR3 DNA: TGTGCCAGCAGCTTACGGACAGACCAAGAGACCCAGTACTTC; D gene: -; clone size: few; V gene: TRBV7-9; J gene: TRBJ2-5
CDR3 protein: CSVGFRVAGWEQYF; CDR3 DNA: TGCAGCGTTGGTTTTCGGGTAGCGGGATGGGAGCAGTACTTC; D gene: TRBD2; clone size: -; V gene: TRBV29-1; J gene: TRBJ2-7
CDR3 protein: CASSMREGIGSREAFF; CDR3 DNA: TGTGCCAGTAGTATGCGGGAGGGGATTGGGTCGAGAGAAGCTTTCTTT; D gene: -; clone size: few; V gene: TRBV19; J gene: TRBJ1-1
CDR3 protein: CASSSTRESAYGYTF; CDR3 DNA: TGTGCCAGCAGCTCCACCCGGGAGAGCGCCTATGGCTACACCTTC; D gene: -; clone size: once; V gene: TRBV13; J gene: TRBJ1-2
CDR3 protein: CASSKWGAGRYGYTF; CDR3 DNA: TGTGCCAGCAGCAAATGGGGGGCCGGGAGGTATGGCTACACCTTC; D gene: -; clone size: -; V gene: TRBV21-1; J gene: TRBJ1-2
CDR3 protein: CASSRTSGRRYNEQFF; CDR3 DNA: TGTGCCAGCTCCCGGACTAGCGGGAGACGCTACAATGAGCAGTTCTTC; D gene: TRBD2; clone size: -; V gene: TRBV18; J gene: TRBJ2-1
CDR3 protein: CASSPTSGNTIYF; CDR3 DNA: TGTGCCAGCAGCCCTACTTCTGGAAACACCATATATTTT; D gene: -; clone size: -; V gene: TRBV11-2; J gene: TRBJ1-3
CDR3 protein: CASSNRGREDTQYF; CDR3 DNA: TGTGCCAGCAGCAATAGGGGGAGGGAAGATACGCAGTATTTT; D gene: -; clone size: few; V gene: TRBV7-2; J gene: TRBJ2-3
CDR3 protein: CSGQGALNTEAFF; CDR3 DNA: TGCAGCGGACAGGGGGCCTTGAACACTGAAGCTTTCTTT; D gene: TRBD1; clone size: few; V gene: TRBV29-1; J gene: TRBJ1-1